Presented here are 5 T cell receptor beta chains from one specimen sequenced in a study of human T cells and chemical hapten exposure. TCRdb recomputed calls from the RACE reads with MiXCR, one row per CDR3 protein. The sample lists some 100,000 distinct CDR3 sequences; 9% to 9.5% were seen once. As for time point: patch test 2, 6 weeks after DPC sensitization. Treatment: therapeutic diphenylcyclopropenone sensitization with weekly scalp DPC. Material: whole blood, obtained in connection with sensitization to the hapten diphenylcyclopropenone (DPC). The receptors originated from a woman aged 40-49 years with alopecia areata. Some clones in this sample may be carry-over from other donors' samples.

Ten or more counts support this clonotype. The CDR3 DNA reads TGTGCCAGCAGTGCGGAAAGCAATCAGCCCCAGCATTTT. Protein sequence: CASSAESNQPQHF. This chain uses TRBV2 with TRBJ1-5; D is unclear. Deletions cut 4 bases from V and 1 base from J, with 5 bases between. Germline values: CDR1 SNHLY, CDR2 FYNNEI. CDR3 length: 13 amino acids.

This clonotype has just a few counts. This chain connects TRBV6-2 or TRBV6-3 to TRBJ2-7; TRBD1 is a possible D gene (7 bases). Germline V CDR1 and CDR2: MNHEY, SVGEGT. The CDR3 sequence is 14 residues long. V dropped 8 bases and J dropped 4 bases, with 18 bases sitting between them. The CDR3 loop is CASLKEGAAYEQYF. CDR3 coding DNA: TGTGCCAGCCTAAAGGAGGGGGCGGCTTACGAGCAGTACTTC.

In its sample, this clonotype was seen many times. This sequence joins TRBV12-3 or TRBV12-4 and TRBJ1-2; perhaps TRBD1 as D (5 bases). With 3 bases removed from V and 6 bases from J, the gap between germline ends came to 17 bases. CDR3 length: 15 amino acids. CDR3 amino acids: CASSLEGFPLNGYTF. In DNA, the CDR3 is TGTGCCAGCAGTTTGGAGGGGTTCCCCTTAAATGGCTACACCTTC.

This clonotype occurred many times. The CDR3 bases are TGTGCCAGCAGCTTAACGGGGGGTCCCAATGAGCAGTTCTTC. Translating it yields CASSLTGGPNEQFF. This chain connects TRBV11-2 to TRBJ2-1; 7 positions agree with TRBD2. V shed 2 bases, J shed 6 bases, and the junction held 4 bases outside the gene matches. CDR1 and CDR2 from the germline V gene are SGHAT and FQNNGV. The CDR3 is made up of 14 amino acids.

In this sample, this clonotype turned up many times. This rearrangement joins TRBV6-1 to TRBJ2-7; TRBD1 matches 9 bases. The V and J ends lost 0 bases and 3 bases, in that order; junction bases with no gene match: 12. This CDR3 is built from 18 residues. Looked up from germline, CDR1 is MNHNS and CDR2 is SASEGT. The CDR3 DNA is TGTGCCAGCAGTGAAGCGCGGGGGACAGGGTATAGACTCTACGAGCAGTACTTC. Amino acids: CASSEARGTGYRLYEQYF.